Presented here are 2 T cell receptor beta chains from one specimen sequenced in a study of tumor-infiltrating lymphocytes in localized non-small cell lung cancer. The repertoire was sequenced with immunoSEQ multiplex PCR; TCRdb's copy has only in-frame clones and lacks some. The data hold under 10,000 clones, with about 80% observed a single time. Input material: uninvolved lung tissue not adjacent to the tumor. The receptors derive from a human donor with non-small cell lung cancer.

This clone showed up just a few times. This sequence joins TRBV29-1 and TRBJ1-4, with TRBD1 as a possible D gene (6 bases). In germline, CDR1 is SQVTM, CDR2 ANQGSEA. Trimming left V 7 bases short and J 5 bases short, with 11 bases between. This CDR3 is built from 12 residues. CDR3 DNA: TGCAGCGCCCTCGGACAGAATGAAAAACTGTTTTTT. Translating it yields CSALGQNEKLFF. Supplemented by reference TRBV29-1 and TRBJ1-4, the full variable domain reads SAVISQKPSRDICQRGTSLTIQCQVDSQVTMMFWYRQQPGQSLTLIATANQGSEATYESGFVIDKFPISRPNLTFSTLTVSNMSPEDSSIYLCSALGQNEKLFFGSGTQLSVL.

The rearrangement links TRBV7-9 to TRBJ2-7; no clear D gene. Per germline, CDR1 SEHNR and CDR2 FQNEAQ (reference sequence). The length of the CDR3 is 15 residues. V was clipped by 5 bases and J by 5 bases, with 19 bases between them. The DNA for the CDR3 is TGTGCCAGCAGCCCAATCCGGACGAGAAGTCACGAGCAGTACTTC. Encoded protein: CASSPIRTRSHEQYF.